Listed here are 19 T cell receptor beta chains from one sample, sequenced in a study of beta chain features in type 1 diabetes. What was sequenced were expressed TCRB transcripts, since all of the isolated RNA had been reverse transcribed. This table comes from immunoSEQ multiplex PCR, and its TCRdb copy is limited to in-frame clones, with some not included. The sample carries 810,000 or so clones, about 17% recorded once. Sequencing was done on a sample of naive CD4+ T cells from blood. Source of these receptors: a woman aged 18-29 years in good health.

The CDR3 spells CASRGTGGSTDTQYF. The CDR3 DNA is TGTGCCTCTCGCGGGACAGGGGGATCCACAGATACGCAGTATTTT. This chain joins TRBV19 and TRBJ2-3, with 11 bases matching TRBD1. Germline V lookup: CDR1 LNHDA, CDR2 SQIVND (reference sequence). Germline trimming cut 11 bases from V and 2 bases from J; bases unmatched to any gene: 9. The CDR3 is made up of 15 amino acids.

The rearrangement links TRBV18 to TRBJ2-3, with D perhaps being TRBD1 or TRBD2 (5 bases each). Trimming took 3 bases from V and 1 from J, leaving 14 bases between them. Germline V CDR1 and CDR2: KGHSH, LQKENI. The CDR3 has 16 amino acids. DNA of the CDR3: TGTGCCAGCTCACCGCCGACACTGGGGGGCACAGATACGCAGTATTTT. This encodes CASSPPTLGGTDTQYF.

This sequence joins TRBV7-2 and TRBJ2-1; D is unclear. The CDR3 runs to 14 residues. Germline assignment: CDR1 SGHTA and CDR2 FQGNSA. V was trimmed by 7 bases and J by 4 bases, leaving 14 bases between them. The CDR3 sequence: CASTVLRGYNEQFF. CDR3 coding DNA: TGTGCCAGCACCGTACTCCGTGGATACAATGAGCAGTTCTTC.

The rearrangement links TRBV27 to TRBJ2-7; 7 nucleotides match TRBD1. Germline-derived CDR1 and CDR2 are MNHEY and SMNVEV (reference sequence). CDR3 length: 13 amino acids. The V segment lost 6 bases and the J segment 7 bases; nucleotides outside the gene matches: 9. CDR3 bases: TGTGCCAGCAGCGGTGACAGGGTGGGGGAGCAGTACTTC. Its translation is CASSGDRVGEQYF.

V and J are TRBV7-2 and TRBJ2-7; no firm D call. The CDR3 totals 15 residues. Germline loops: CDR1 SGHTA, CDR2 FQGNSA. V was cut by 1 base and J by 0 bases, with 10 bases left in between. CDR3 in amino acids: CASSLGYGSSYEQYF. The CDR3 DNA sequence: TGTGCCAGCAGCTTAGGGTACGGAAGCTCCTACGAGCAGTACTTC.

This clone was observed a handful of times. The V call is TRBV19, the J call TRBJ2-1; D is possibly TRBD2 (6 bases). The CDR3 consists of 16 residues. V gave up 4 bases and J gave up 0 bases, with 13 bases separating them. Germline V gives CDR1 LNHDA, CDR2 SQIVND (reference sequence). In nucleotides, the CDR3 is TGTGCCAGTAGTACCCATAGCGGTAACTCCTACAATGAGCAGTTCTTC. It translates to CASSTHSGNSYNEQFF.

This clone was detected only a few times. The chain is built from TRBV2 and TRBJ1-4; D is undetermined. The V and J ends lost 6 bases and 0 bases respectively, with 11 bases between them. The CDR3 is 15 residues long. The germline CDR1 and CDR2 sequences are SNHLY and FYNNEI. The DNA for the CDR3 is TGTGCCAGCAGGTTAAGGGATGCAACTAATGAAAAACTGTTTTTT. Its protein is CASRLRDATNEKLFF.

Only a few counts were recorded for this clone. CDR3 protein: CASSSSPGRENIQYF. DNA for the CDR3: TGTGCCAGCAGCTCGTCACCAGGTCGGGAAAACATTCAGTACTTC. The chain carries TRBV7-2 and TRBJ2-4; D is undetermined. The CDR3 has 15 residues. CDR1 is SGHTA, CDR2 FQGNSA, per germline. Trimming left V 4 bases short and J 5 bases short, with 15 bases between.

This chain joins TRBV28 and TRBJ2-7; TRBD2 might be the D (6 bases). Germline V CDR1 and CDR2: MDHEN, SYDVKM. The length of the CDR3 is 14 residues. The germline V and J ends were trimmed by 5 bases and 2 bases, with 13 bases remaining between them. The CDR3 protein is CASSRPGGTYEQYF. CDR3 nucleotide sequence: TGTGCCAGCAGTCGTCCCGGGGGTACCTACGAGCAGTACTTC.

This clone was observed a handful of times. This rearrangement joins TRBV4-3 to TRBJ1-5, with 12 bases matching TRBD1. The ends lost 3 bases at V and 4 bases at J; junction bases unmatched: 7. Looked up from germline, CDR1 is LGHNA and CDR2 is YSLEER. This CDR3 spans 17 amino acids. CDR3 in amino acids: CASSQMGQGAENQPQHF. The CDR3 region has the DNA TGCGCCAGCAGCCAGATGGGACAGGGGGCGGAAAATCAGCCCCAGCATTTT.

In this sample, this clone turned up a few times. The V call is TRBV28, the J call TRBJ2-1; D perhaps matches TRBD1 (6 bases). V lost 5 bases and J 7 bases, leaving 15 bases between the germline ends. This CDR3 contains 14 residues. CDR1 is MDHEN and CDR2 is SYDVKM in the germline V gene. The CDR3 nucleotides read TGTGCCAGCAGTCCCCATCAACAGGGAAATGAGCAGTTCTTC. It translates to CASSPHQQGNEQFF.

The CDR3 region has the DNA TGCGCCAGCAGCTCCTCGGACCGCGGGACCCAGTACTTC. It codes for CASSSSDRGTQYF. The gene calls are TRBV5-1 and TRBJ2-5; D is ambiguous. Germline assignment: CDR1 SGHRS and CDR2 YFSETQ. V lost 3 bases, J lost 7 bases, and 13 bases lay in between. The CDR3 runs to 13 residues.

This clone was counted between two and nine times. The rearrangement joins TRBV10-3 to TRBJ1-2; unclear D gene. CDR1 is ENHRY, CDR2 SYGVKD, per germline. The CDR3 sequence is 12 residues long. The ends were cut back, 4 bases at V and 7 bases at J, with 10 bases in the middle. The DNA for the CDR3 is TGTGCCATCAGTGGCGCCCGCGCTGGCTACACCTTC. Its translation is CAISGARAGYTF.

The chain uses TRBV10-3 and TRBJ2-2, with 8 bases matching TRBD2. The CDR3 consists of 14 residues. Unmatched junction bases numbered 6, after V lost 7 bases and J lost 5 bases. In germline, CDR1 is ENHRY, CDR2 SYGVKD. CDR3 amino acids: CAIKTGGPTGELFF. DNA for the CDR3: TGTGCCATCAAGACGGGAGGGCCGACCGGGGAGCTGTTTTTT.

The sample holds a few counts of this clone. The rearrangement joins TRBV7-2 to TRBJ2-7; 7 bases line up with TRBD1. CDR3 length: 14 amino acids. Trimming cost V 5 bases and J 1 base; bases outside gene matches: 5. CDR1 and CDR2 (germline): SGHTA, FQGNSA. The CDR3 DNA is TGTGCCAGCAGCGCACAGGGGTTTTCCTACGAGCAGTACTTC. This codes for CASSAQGFSYEQYF.

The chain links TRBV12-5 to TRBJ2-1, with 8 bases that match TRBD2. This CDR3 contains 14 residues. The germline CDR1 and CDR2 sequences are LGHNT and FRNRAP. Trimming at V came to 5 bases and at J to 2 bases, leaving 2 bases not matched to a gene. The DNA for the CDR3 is TGTGCTAGTGGTAGCGGGAGCACCTACAATGAGCAGTTCTTC. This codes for CASGSGSTYNEQFF.

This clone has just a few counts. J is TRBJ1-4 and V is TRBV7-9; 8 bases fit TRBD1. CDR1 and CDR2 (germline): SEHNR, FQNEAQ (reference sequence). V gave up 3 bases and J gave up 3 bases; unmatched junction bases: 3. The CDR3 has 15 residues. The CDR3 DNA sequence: TGTGCCAGCAGCTTCGGACAGGGAGCTAATGAAAAACTGTTTTTT. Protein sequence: CASSFGQGANEKLFF. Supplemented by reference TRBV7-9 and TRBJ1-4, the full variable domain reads DTGVSQNPRHKITKRGQNVTFRCDPISEHNRLYWYRQTLGQGPEFLTYFQNEAQLEKSRLLSDRFSAERPKGSFSTLEIQRTEQGDSAMYLCASSFGQGANEKLFFGSGTQLSVL.

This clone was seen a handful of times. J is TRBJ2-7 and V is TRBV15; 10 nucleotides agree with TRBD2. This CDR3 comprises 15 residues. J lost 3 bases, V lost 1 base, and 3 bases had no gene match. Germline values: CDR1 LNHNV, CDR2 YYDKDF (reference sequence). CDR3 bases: TGTGCCACCAGCAGAGTGAGGACTAGCGGCTACGAGCAGTACTTC. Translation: CATSRVRTSGYEQYF.

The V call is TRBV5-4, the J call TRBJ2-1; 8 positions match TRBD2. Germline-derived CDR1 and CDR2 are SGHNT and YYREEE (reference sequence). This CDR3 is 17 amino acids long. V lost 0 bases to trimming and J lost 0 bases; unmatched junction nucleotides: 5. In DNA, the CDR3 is TGTGCCAGCAGCTTGGGTAGTAGCGGGACCTCCTACAATGAGCAGTTCTTC. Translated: CASSLGSSGTSYNEQFF. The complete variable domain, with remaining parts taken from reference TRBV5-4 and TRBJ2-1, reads ETGVTQSPTHLIKTRGQQVTLRCSSQSGHNTVSWYQQALGQGPQFIFQYYREEENGRGNFPPRFSGLQFPNYSSELNVNALELDDSALYLCASSLGSSGTSYNEQFFGPGTRLTVL.